A selection of T cell receptor beta chains follows, all from one sample in a study of sequential checkpoint blockade in melanoma. Some clones are missing from TCRdb's copy, which holds only in-frame ones; the method was immunoSEQ multiplex PCR. The table records around 9,000 clones, about three fifths of them present only once. The specimen was CD8+ T cells sorted from blood (inferred from file names), collected from a patient given nivolumab and ipilimumab in sequence. These receptors were collected from a human donor with melanoma. Each CDR3 is given with its conserved first and last residue. The D gene is left open where the match is weak. Clone size appears in some rows only: once, few, many, or a class for an expanded clone.

D: -
size: -
length: 14
V: TRBV30
J: TRBJ1-3
DNA: TGTCCTGGAGTTCAGACAGAGAAAGGAAACACCATATATTTT
CDR3: CPGVQTEKGNTIYF

D: TRBD2
size: -
length: 16
V: TRBV13
J: TRBJ2-7
DNA: TGTGCCAGCAGCTTAGGTACGGGGGGGGCCCCCTACGAGCAGTACTTC
CDR3: CASSLGTGGAPYEQYF

D: TRBD1
size: -
length: 20
V: TRBV2
J: TRBJ1-4
DNA: TGTGCCAGCAGTGAAGATCGGGACAGAGAATACCGTGCAACTAATGAAAAACTGTTTTTT
CDR3: CASSEDRDREYRATNEKLFF

D: TRBD1
size: -
length: 14
V: TRBV10-3
J: TRBJ1-1
DNA: TGTGCCATCAGTGAGACGACAGGGGGCACTGAAGCTTTCTTT
CDR3: CAISETTGGTEAFF

D: TRBD1
size: -
length: 18
V: TRBV4-3
J: TRBJ1-4
DNA: TGCGCCAGCAGCCAAGATGGAGTCTTGGGGACAGTGAATGAAAAACTGTTTTTT
CDR3: CASSQDGVLGTVNEKLFF

D: TRBD1
size: few
length: 16
V: TRBV28
J: TRBJ1-5
DNA: TGTGCCAGCATCATGACCGGGACAGGGTTGGATCAGCCCCAGCATTTT
CDR3: CASIMTGTGLDQPQHF

D: TRBD1
size: -
length: 15
V: TRBV28
J: TRBJ2-3
DNA: TGTGCCAGCAGTCCCCGACAGGGACCCACAGATACGCAGTATTTT
CDR3: CASSPRQGPTDTQYF

D: -
size: few
length: 16
V: TRBV4-2
J: TRBJ1-6
DNA: TGTGCCAGCAGCCAAGATTCGGGTATCTATAATTCACCCCTCCACTTT
CDR3: CASSQDSGIYNSPLHF

D: -
size: once
length: 16
V: TRBV5-1
J: TRBJ1-4
DNA: TGCGCCAGCAGCTTGGATCCCTTATCAACTAATGAAAAACTGTTTTTT
CDR3: CASSLDPLSTNEKLFF

D: -
size: few
length: 16
V: TRBV6-8
J: TRBJ2-1
DNA: TGTGCCAGCAGTTACTCGAGCCTAGCATCGTACAATGAGCAGTTCTTC
CDR3: CASSYSSLASYNEQFF

D: TRBD2
size: -
length: 17
V: TRBV4-2
J: TRBJ2-2
DNA: TGTGCCAGCAGCCAAGAGTCTCGCGGGGGATACACCGGGGAGCTGTTTTTT
CDR3: CASSQESRGGYTGELFF

D: TRBD2
size: -
length: 15
V: TRBV28
J: TRBJ2-1
DNA: TGTGCCAGCGCGCCGGGGCGGGGGACGTTGGATGAGCAGTTCTTC
CDR3: CASAPGRGTLDEQFF

D: TRBD1
size: -
length: 15
V: TRBV7-2
J: TRBJ2-2
DNA: TGCGCCAGCAGCCCGGACAGGGCCCACACCGGGGAGCTGTTTTTT
CDR3: CASSPDRAHTGELFF

D: -
size: -
length: 18
V: TRBV30
J: TRBJ1-6
DNA: TGTGCCTGGAGTGATGACGAGACCTGGGGCGGGAAGAATTCACCCCTCCACTTT
CDR3: CAWSDDETWGGKNSPLHF

D: -
size: few
length: 16
V: TRBV4-1
J: TRBJ1-4
DNA: TGCGCCAGCAGCCAAGGGACGACCTCGACAGGCGAAAAACTGTTTTTT
CDR3: CASSQGTTSTGEKLFF

D: -
size: -
length: 13
V: TRBV7-8
J: TRBJ1-1
DNA: TGTGCCAGCAGCTTAGTTCCAGGGACTGAGGCTTTCTTT
CDR3: CASSLVPGTEAFF

D: -
size: -
length: 14
V: TRBV6-1
J: TRBJ1-5
DNA: TGTGCCAGCAATACGGGTGATAGCAATCAGCCCCAGCATTTT
CDR3: CASNTGDSNQPQHF

D: -
size: -
length: 15
V: TRBV6-5
J: TRBJ2-2
DNA: TGTGCCAGCACGAGGGCGCTGGGGAACACCGGGGAGCTGTTTTTT
CDR3: CASTRALGNTGELFF

D: -
size: -
length: 16
V: TRBV9
J: TRBJ1-2
DNA: TGTGCCAGCAGCGTAGGACCCGGGACACCAAACTATGGCTACACCTTC
CDR3: CASSVGPGTPNYGYTF

D: TRBD2
size: -
length: 14
V: TRBV2
J: TRBJ2-7
DNA: TGTGCCAGCAGCCCCCTAGCGGGAGGTGGAGAGCAGTACTTC
CDR3: CASSPLAGGGEQYF

D: TRBD1
size: -
length: 22
V: TRBV9
J: TRBJ1-4
DNA: TGTGCCAGCAGTCGTCCGCTTCGAGGCCCGACAGGGAGAGGGGCAACTAATGAAAAACTGTTTTTT
CDR3: CASSRPLRGPTGRGATNEKLFF

D: -
size: -
length: 13
V: TRBV11-3
J: TRBJ2-1
DNA: TGTGCCAGCAGCTTATCTCCGACTAATGAGCAGTTCTTC
CDR3: CASSLSPTNEQFF

D: TRBD1
size: -
length: 16
V: TRBV9
J: TRBJ1-4
DNA: TGTGCCAGCAGCGTAGGGGGCGCCAGGGGGCGAGAAAAACTGTTTTTT
CDR3: CASSVGGARGREKLFF

D: TRBD2
size: -
length: 13
V: TRBV7-9
J: TRBJ2-3
DNA: TGTGCCAGCAGCCGGACTAGCGGGGATACGCAGTATTTT
CDR3: CASSRTSGDTQYF

D: TRBD1
size: -
length: 15
V: TRBV6-4
J: TRBJ2-3
DNA: TGTGCCAGCAGTGACTCGACAGGGGGCGCAGATACGCAGTATTTT
CDR3: CASSDSTGGADTQYF

D: -
size: -
length: 15
V: TRBV6-5
J: TRBJ2-2
DNA: TGTGCCAGCAACTACAGTCCCCCCGAACACCGGGGAGCTGTTTTT
CDR3: CASNYSPPEHRGAVF

D: TRBD2
size: few
length: 19
V: TRBV4-3
J: TRBJ2-2
DNA: TGCGCCAGCAGCCCTCCCGGGACTAGCGGGGGGCGGAACACCGGGGAGCTGTTTTTT
CDR3: CASSPPGTSGGRNTGELFF

D: TRBD2
size: -
length: 17
V: TRBV7-9
J: TRBJ2-2
DNA: TGTGCCAGCAGCCTAGGGACTAGCGGGCCTAACACCGGGGAGCTGTTTTTT
CDR3: CASSLGTSGPNTGELFF

D: TRBD1
size: few
length: 15
V: TRBV6-6
J: TRBJ1-3
DNA: TGTGCCAGCAGGGTGACAGGGGGCCTCGGAAACACCATATATTTT
CDR3: CASRVTGGLGNTIYF

D: -
size: few
length: 16
V: TRBV13
J: TRBJ2-2
DNA: TGTGCCAGCAGCCCCCAGGACAGCGAGAACACCGGGGAGCTGTTTTTT
CDR3: CASSPQDSENTGELFF

D: -
size: -
length: 13
V: TRBV6-1
J: TRBJ2-7
DNA: TGTGCCAGCATCGGAACAGGGCTCTACGAGCAGTACTTC
CDR3: CASIGTGLYEQYF

D: TRBD1
size: -
length: 17
V: TRBV2
J: TRBJ2-1
DNA: TGTGCCAGCAGTGAAGCTAGAGGACAGGGCGCGGTGAGGGAGCAGTTCTTC
CDR3: CASSEARGQGAVREQFF

D: TRBD1
size: many
length: 13
V: TRBV9
J: TRBJ1-2
DNA: TGTGCCAGCAGCTTAGGGGGCACGGATGGCTACACCTTC
CDR3: CASSLGGTDGYTF

D: -
size: -
length: 16
V: TRBV5-6
J: TRBJ2-4
DNA: TGTGCCAGCTTTATTTGGGGAGAAATAGCCAAAAACATTCAGTACTTC
CDR3: CASFIWGEIAKNIQYF

D: -
size: -
length: 15
V: TRBV6-5
J: TRBJ1-1
DNA: TGTGCCACCGCCCGGCAGGGAGGGATGAACACTGAAGCTTTCTTT
CDR3: CATARQGGMNTEAFF

D: -
size: few
length: 13
V: TRBV27
J: TRBJ2-7
DNA: TGTGCCAGCAGTCTAGGCAGGGGTTCCGAGCAGTACTTC
CDR3: CASSLGRGSEQYF

D: -
size: -
length: 14
V: TRBV14
J: TRBJ2-3
DNA: TGTGCCAGCAGCCCGCTCGGGAGCACAGATACGCAGTATTTT
CDR3: CASSPLGSTDTQYF

D: -
size: -
length: 16
V: TRBV5-6
J: TRBJ2-2
DNA: TGTGCCAGCAGCTTGGTCCGGGCGGGTCGGTCCGGGGAGCTGTTTTTT
CDR3: CASSLVRAGRSGELFF

D: -
size: once
length: 14
V: TRBV9
J: TRBJ2-5
DNA: TGTGCCAGCAGCGTAGGCCCAGGGAGGAAGACCCAGTACTTC
CDR3: CASSVGPGRKTQYF

D: -
size: -
length: 13
V: TRBV6-4
J: TRBJ1-5
DNA: TGTGCCAGCAGCCCCGGGGGCAATCAGCCCCAGCATTTT
CDR3: CASSPGGNQPQHF

D: TRBD1
size: few
length: 16
V: TRBV6-4
J: TRBJ2-2
DNA: TGTGCCAGCAGTGATAAGGGGACAGGGGACACCGGGGAGCTGTTTTTT
CDR3: CASSDKGTGDTGELFF